Following are 30 T cell receptor beta chains from one sample sequenced in a study of blood T cells in healthy people across ages (dated by TCRdb to 2014 to 2015). The library was built by means of 5' RACE. Sequencing relied on an Illumina HiSeq 2500. A second PCR of roughly 6 to 11 cycles was run with a J-beta primer mix and a sample-barcoded 5' primer. The public reads were quality trimmed at Q25 with fastp and then assembled into clones with MiXCR by TCRdb, keeping productive beta chains. Each CDR3 protein appears once, grouped with its most common genes and DNA. This sample gives about 570,000 distinct CDR3 sequences in total; roughly 28% of them show up just once. The top ten hold around a sixth of the sample. Sequencing was carried out using blood. These receptors were collected from a woman in her 70s in good health.

This clonotype was counted many times. V gene TRBV7-3 combines with J gene TRBJ2-1, with D possibly called TRBD1 or TRBD2 (6 bases each). V gave up 5 bases and J gave up 8 bases, with 19 bases separating them. CDR3 size: 15 residues. Per germline, CDR1 SGHTA and CDR2 FQGTGA. The CDR3 reads CASSPPAGQGHEQFF. The CDR3, as DNA: TGTGCCAGCAGCCCCCCGGCGGGACAAGGCCATGAGCAGTTCTTC. Variable domain in full (rest from reference TRBV7-3 and TRBJ2-1): GAGVSQTPSNKVTEKGKYVELRCDPISGHTALYWYRQSLGQGPEFLIYFQGTGAADDSGLPNDRFFAVRPEGSVSTLKIQRTERGDSAVYLCASSPPAGQGHEQFFGPGTRLTVL.

This clonotype was observed a few times. Here the CDR3 DNA reads TGCGCCAGCAGCCGGGATTTCCAGGGGTGGAATGAGCAGTTCTTC. Translation: CASSRDFQGWNEQFF. The chain carries TRBV4-3 and TRBJ2-5; possible D gene TRBD1, 6 bases. The J call could be wrong; TRBJ2-1 is a better fit for the DNA end. This CDR3 comprises 15 residues. CDR1 LGHNA and CDR2 YSLEER come from the germline V gene.

This clonotype was seen repeatedly, ten times or more. The CDR3 bases are TGTGCCAGCAGTTCCAGGGGGCGAGAGACCCAGTACTTC. Its translation: CASSSRGRETQYF. The chain combines TRBV7-9 with TRBJ2-5, with TRBD1 matching over 8 bases. V dropped 6 bases and J dropped 4; count of bases not matched to a gene: 4. This CDR3 is built from 13 residues. Germline values: CDR1 SEHNR, CDR2 FQNEAQ (reference sequence).

Only a few counts were recorded for this clonotype. This chain links TRBV12-3 or TRBV12-4 with TRBJ2-7; D is undetermined. Trimming pared 3 bases from V and 2 bases from J, leaving 5 bases between. The CDR3 sequence is 12 residues long. CDR3 nucleotides: TGTGCCAGCAGTTTCAGGCCCTACGAGCAGTACTTC. Its translation: CASSFRPYEQYF.

In its sample, this clonotype was seen a few times. The gene calls are TRBV5-1 and TRBJ1-4; the D is unclear. With 2 bases removed from V and 8 bases from J, the gap between germline ends came to 7 bases. The CDR3 contains 12 residues. Germline V CDR1 and CDR2: SGHRS, YFSETQ. This CDR3 is CASSFNLEKLFF. The CDR3 region has the DNA TGCGCCAGCAGCTTCAACCTAGAAAAACTGTTTTTT.

This chain links TRBV4-2 with TRBJ1-5; 7 nucleotides match TRBD1. The germline gives CDR1 LGHNA, CDR2 YNFKEQ. This CDR3 comprises 18 residues. V shed 0 bases and J 0 bases; nucleotides not matched to a gene: 8. The CDR3 region is CASSQERQGPYSNQPQHF. CDR3 nucleotides: TGTGCCAGCAGCCAAGAGCGACAGGGTCCATATAGCAATCAGCCCCAGCATTTT.

The chain joins TRBV29-1 to TRBJ2-4; D gene ambiguous. V was shortened by 2 bases and J by 8 bases, with 10 bases between the two germline ends. The CDR3 is 12 amino acids. CDR1 is SQVTM and CDR2 is ANQGSEA in the germline V gene. The CDR3 protein is CSVEPQSDIQYF. For the CDR3, the DNA is TGCAGCGTTGAACCCCAGTCGGACATTCAGTACTTC. The full variable domain, completed using reference TRBV29-1 and TRBJ2-4, is SAVISQKPSRDICQRGTSLTIQCQVDSQVTMMFWYRQQPGQSLTLIATANQGSEATYESGFVIDKFPISRPNLTFSTLTVSNMSPEDSSIYLCSVEPQSDIQYFGAGTRLSVL.

This clonotype was counted between two and nine times. V and J are TRBV7-2 and TRBJ2-2; D possibly corresponds to TRBD1 (6 bases). CDR3 length: 17 amino acids. Trimming pared 5 bases from V and 3 bases from J, leaving 19 bases between. Germline CDR1 is SGHTA and CDR2 is FQGNSA. CDR3 amino acids: CASSPTIQGRHTGELFF. CDR3 sequence (DNA): TGTGCCAGCAGCCCGACCATACAGGGTAGGCACACCGGGGAGCTGTTTTTT.

This rearrangement joins TRBV12-3 or TRBV12-4 to TRBJ2-1; TRBD1 aligns across 10 bases. This CDR3 is 15 amino acids long. V lost 7 bases and J lost 4; bases outside the gene matches: 7. CDR3 sequence: CASIMGQGKYNEQFF. CDR3 nucleotide sequence: TGTGCCAGCATCATGGGACAGGGGAAGTACAATGAGCAGTTCTTC.

The chain links TRBV30 to TRBJ1-1; D gene uncertain. V lost 0 bases, J lost 5 bases, and 10 bases lay in between. The V gene's germline CDR1 is GTSNPN and CDR2 SVGIG (reference sequence). The CDR3 length is 13 residues. The DNA of the CDR3 is TGTGCCTGGAGTGTAGGAGGGAGGACTGAAGCTTTCTTT. Amino acids: CAWSVGGRTEAFF.

CDR3 nucleotides: TGTGCCAGCAGCTTAACCGGAGCGGGGGGTTGGGAGACCCAGTACTTC. Protein sequence: CASSLTGAGGWETQYF. This chain connects TRBV7-3 to TRBJ2-5; 9 nucleotides align to TRBD2. With 0 bases clipped from V and 5 bases from J, the junction kept 7 bases outside the gene matches. This CDR3 has 16 residues. Germline V gene sequence: CDR1 SGHTA, CDR2 FQGTGA.

This sequence joins TRBV7-2 and TRBJ2-7, with no clear D. CDR3 length: 11 residues. V was pared by 5 bases and J by 5 bases, with 7 bases between. Looked up from germline, CDR1 is SGHTA and CDR2 is FQGNSA. This CDR3 reads CASSTNNEQYF. The CDR3 region has the DNA TGTGCCAGCAGCACCAACAACGAGCAGTACTTC. The full variable domain, with the rest looked up from reference TRBV7-2 and TRBJ2-7, is GAGVSQSPSNKVTEKGKDVELRCDPISGHTALYWYRQSLGQGLEFLIYFQGNSAPDKSGLPSDRFSAERTGGSVSTLTIQRTQQEDSAVYLCASSTNNEQYFGPGTRLTVT.

The V and J genes are TRBV14 and TRBJ2-3; the D gene is possibly TRBD2 (5 bases). CDR3 length: 15 residues. CDR1 is SGHDN and CDR2 is FVKESK in the germline V gene. Trimming removed 4 bases from V and 0 bases from J, with 11 bases in between. The CDR3 spells CASSRREYSTDTQYF. The CDR3 DNA sequence: TGTGCCAGCAGCCGAAGGGAGTACAGCACAGATACGCAGTATTTT.

This chain uses TRBV7-9 with TRBJ1-1, with D perhaps matching TRBD1 (5 bases). CDR3 length equals 15 residues. Trimming removed 5 bases at V and 7 bases at J, with 20 bases between. CDR1 is SEHNR, CDR2 FQNEAQ, per germline (reference sequence). CDR3: CASSPGTVEHSEAFF. Written as DNA, the CDR3 is TGTGCCAGCAGCCCCGGGACCGTAGAACACAGTGAAGCTTTCTTT.

This clonotype was found a few times. This sequence joins TRBV20-1 and TRBJ2-7, with unresolved D. Germline CDR1 and CDR2: DFQATT and SNEGSKA (reference sequence). Between the trimmed V and J ends, which lost 3 bases and 2 bases, there was a span of 8 bases. This CDR3 contains 12 residues. The CDR3 sequence is CSARPSAYEQYF. The CDR3 DNA is TGCAGTGCTAGGCCATCTGCCTACGAGCAGTACTTC.

The V gene is TRBV19, the J gene TRBJ2-1; 7 bases are a match to TRBD1. V was clipped by 1 base and J by 0 bases; unmatched bases: 9. Per the germline V gene, CDR1 is LNHDA and CDR2 is SQIVND (reference sequence). The CDR3 runs 18 residues. In nucleotides, the CDR3 is TGTGCCAGTAGTATAGGGATCTCAGCAGGGGGCTCCTACAATGAGCAGTTCTTC. Its protein product is CASSIGISAGGSYNEQFF.

This clonotype was picked up many times. The chain combines TRBV5-1 with TRBJ1-1; D might be TRBD1 (5 bases). CDR1 and CDR2 from the germline V gene are SGHRS and YFSETQ. Trimming left V 5 bases short and J 1 base short, with 9 bases between. The CDR3 totals 13 residues. The CDR3 sequence is CASRPTGNTEAFF. Here the CDR3 DNA reads TGCGCCAGCAGGCCTACAGGGAACACTGAAGCTTTCTTT.

The chain employs TRBV29-1 and TRBJ1-2; D gene unclear. This CDR3 is 11 amino acids long. Germline V gene data show CDR1 as SQVTM and CDR2 as ANQGSEA. The CDR3 DNA reads as TGCAGTCTAATAAGTAACTATGGCTACACCTTC. Translating it yields CSLISNYGYTF.

This rearrangement joins TRBV29-1 to TRBJ2-1; perhaps TRBD1 as D (5 bases). The J call may be in error: the DNA end matches TRBJ2-7 better. This CDR3 is 11 amino acids long. Germline CDR1 reads SQVTM; CDR2 reads ANQGSEA. The CDR3 is CSVGHLSEQYF. CDR3 DNA: TGCAGCGTCGGACATCTTAGCGAGCAGTACTTC.

There are a few counts of this clonotype. This rearrangement joins TRBV7-2 to TRBJ1-1; D ambiguous. CDR1 is SGHTA and CDR2 is FQGNSA in the germline V gene. V was pared by 5 bases and J by 1 base, with 23 bases between. The CDR3 runs to 18 residues. CDR3 loop: CASSPKPLGPIENTEAFF. In DNA, the CDR3 is TGTGCCAGCAGCCCCAAACCGCTCGGGCCAATCGAGAACACTGAAGCTTTCTTT.

This clonotype was observed many times. The DNA of the CDR3 is TGTGCCAGCAGCCGGGGACTAGCGGAGACAGATACGCAGTATTTT. Protein product: CASSRGLAETDTQYF. The genes are TRBV2 and TRBJ2-3; 11 nucleotides match TRBD2. The junction had 5 bases not matched to a gene; V was cut back by 6 bases and J by 3 bases. The germline V gene has CDR1 SNHLY and CDR2 FYNNEI. This CDR3 has 15 amino acids. Full variable domain (missing parts from reference TRBV2 and TRBJ2-3): EPEVTQTPSHQVTQMGQEVILRCVPISNHLYFYWYRQILGQKVEFLVSFYNNEISEKSEIFDDQFSVERPDGSNFTLKIRSTKLEDSAMYFCASSRGLAETDTQYFGPGTRLTVL.

The J gene is TRBJ2-4, the V gene TRBV11-2, with D unclear. Germline loops: CDR1 SGHAT, CDR2 FQNNGV. Trimming removed 2 bases at V and 1 base at J, with 15 bases between. The CDR3 extends over 17 amino acids. The CDR3 protein is CASSLSRHLRAKNIQYF. The CDR3 DNA reads as TGTGCCAGCAGCTTATCAAGGCACCTCCGGGCCAAAAACATTCAGTACTTC.

The genes are TRBV12-3 or TRBV12-4 and TRBJ2-5; TRBD1 aligns across 8 bases. The J call may not be correct, given that the DNA end is closer to TRBJ2-7. There are 14 residues in the CDR3. The CDR3 nucleotides read TGTGCCAGCAGTTTAGGGACAGGGATCCACGAGCAGTACTTC. It translates to CASSLGTGIHEQYF.

A few counts support this clonotype. The rearrangement uses TRBV5-1 and TRBJ2-5, with TRBD2 matching 8 bases. The J call is in doubt because the DNA end fits TRBJ2-1 better. CDR1 is SGHRS and CDR2 is YFSETQ in the germline V gene. The CDR3 contains 15 residues. For the CDR3, the DNA is TGCGCCAGCAGCTTGGCCGTCGGGGGGGCCGGTGAGCAGTTCTTC. Translated: CASSLAVGGAGEQFF.

The CDR3 nucleotides read TGTGCCAGCAGTTTAAGACAGGGGGCGGGGGATGGCTACACCTTC. Residues: CASSLRQGAGDGYTF. The chain uses TRBV6-6 and TRBJ1-2; 10 bases are shared with TRBD1. The CDR3 extends over 15 amino acids. Germline values: CDR1 MNHNY, CDR2 SVGAGI (reference sequence). Trimming removed 4 bases from V and 6 bases from J; junction bases left unmatched: 8.

The chain recombines TRBV29-1 with TRBJ1-2, with 11 bases identical to TRBD1. CDR3 length: 15 residues. The germline V gene has CDR1 SQVTM and CDR2 ANQGSEA. V was clipped by 4 bases and J by 3 bases; unmatched bases: 7. The CDR3 nucleotides read TGCAGCGTTGGGGACAGGGGGGGGATAGACTATGGCTACACCTTC. It codes for CSVGDRGGIDYGYTF.

J is TRBJ1-3 and V is TRBV5-1, with TRBD1 matching 10 bases. The V gene's germline CDR1 is SGHRS and CDR2 YFSETQ. J lost 4 bases, V lost 4 bases, and 8 bases had no gene match. The CDR3 loop spans 16 amino acids. In nucleotides, the CDR3 is TGCGCCAGCAGCCGGGACAGGGGACGGTCGGGAAACACCATATATTTT. Translating gives CASSRDRGRSGNTIYF.

J is TRBJ2-5 and V is TRBV11-2; TRBD2 matches 15 bases. Germline values: CDR1 SGHAT, CDR2 FQNNGV. V trimming: 5 bases; J trimming: 5 bases; junction bases outside the gene matches: 9. This CDR3 contains 17 residues. CDR3 region: CASSVTGTSGGRETQYF. CDR3 coding DNA: TGTGCCAGCAGCGTAACCGGGACTAGCGGGGGGCGGGAGACCCAGTACTTC.

This clonotype showed up just a few times. The chain employs TRBV7-2 and TRBJ1-5; 7 nucleotides match TRBD1. V was clipped by 5 bases and J by 7 bases; unmatched bases: 5. The V gene's germline CDR1 is SGHTA and CDR2 FQGNSA. This CDR3 contains 13 residues. The CDR3 nucleotides read TGTGCCAGCAGCGCGCAGGGGGACCAGCCCCAGCATTTT. Protein product: CASSAQGDQPQHF.

Comments on this clonotype: A read error may be the cause here, since a much bigger clone is one base away. This chain links TRBV6-5 with TRBJ2-3; tentatively, D is TRBD1 (5 bases). The DNA end is a closer match to TRBJ1-5, so the J assignment may be wrong. This CDR3 comprises 15 residues. Per germline, CDR1 MNHEY and CDR2 SVGAGI. This CDR3 reads CASNKWGETGDTQHF. The CDR3 bases are TGTGCCAGCAATAAATGGGGGGAAACAGGAGATACGCAGCATTTT.